The clone carrying this T cell receptor beta chain was seen only once. Its matching antigen is unknown. Two or more post-ART PBMC samples, plus at least one pre-ART sample, were available for each donor. This record belongs to a study of long-term antiretroviral therapy in people with HIV. Study-level results: Following ART, diversity rose but still fell short of transplant donor controls.

Researchers ran immunoSEQ v3.0 at survey level. The protocol was immunoSEQ multiplex PCR, while the TCRdb copy is restricted to in-frame clones and leaves out a portion. The sample lists some 40,000 clones; roughly 76% were seen once. Sequenced here: unsorted PBMCs, sampled 1.5 years after starting antiretroviral therapy. The clonotype originates from a man between 18 and 35 years old with HIV.

This chain's CDR3 is CASGDGNEKLFF. CDR3 DNA: TGTGCCAGCGGGGACGGTAATGAAAAACTGTTTTTT. The V gene is TRBV19, the J gene TRBJ1-4, with D perhaps matching TRBD1 (5 bases). The CDR3 runs 12 residues. The ends were cut back, 9 bases at V and 4 bases at J, with 9 bases in the middle. Germline V gene data show CDR1 as LNHDA and CDR2 as SQIVND (reference sequence).